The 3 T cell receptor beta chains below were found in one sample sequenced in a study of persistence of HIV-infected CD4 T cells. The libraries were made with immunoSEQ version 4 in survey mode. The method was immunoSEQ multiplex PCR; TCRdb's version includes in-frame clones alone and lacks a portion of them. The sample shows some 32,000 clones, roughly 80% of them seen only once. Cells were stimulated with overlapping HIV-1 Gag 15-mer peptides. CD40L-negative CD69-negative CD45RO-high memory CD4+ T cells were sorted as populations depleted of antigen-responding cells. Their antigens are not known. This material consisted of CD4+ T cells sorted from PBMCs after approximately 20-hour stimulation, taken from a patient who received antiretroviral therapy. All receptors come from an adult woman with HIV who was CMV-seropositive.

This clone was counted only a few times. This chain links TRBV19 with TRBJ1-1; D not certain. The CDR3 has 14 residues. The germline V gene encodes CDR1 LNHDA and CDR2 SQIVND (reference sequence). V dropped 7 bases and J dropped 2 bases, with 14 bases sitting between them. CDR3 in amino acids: CASKSGTRNTEAFF. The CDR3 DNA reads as TGTGCCAGTAAATCAGGTACCAGAAACACTGAAGCTTTCTTT.

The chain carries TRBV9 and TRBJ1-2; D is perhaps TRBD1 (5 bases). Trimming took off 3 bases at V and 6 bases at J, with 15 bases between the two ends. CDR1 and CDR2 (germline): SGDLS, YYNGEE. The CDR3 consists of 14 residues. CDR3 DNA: TGTGCCAGCAGCGACCTATGGGGGGAGGATGGCTACACCTTC. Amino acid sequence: CASSDLWGEDGYTF.

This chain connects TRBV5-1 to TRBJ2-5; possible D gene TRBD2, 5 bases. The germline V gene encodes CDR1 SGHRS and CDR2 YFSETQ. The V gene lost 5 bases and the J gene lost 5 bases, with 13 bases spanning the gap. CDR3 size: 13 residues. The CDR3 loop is CASSGGGMETQYF. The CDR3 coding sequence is TGCGCCAGCAGTGGCGGAGGAATGGAGACCCAGTACTTC.